This entry lists 3 T cell receptor beta chains sequenced from one sample in a study of T-cell reconstitution after alpha-beta-depleted transplantation in children. Unique molecular identifiers featured in how the TCRbeta library was prepared. TCRdb analysed the PCR reads with MiXCR anew, one entry per CDR3 protein. Among around 440,000 distinct CDR3 sequences listed, about 10% were seen once. The material sequenced was PBMCs, taken before TCRalphabeta/CD19-depleted stem cell transplant. These receptors originate from a child younger than 10 with inherited bone marrow failure, due to receive a stem cell transplant.

This clonotype was seen ten or more times. This chain connects TRBV7-8 to TRBJ2-7; D might be TRBD2 (5 bases). Germline assignment: CDR1 SGHVS and CDR2 FQNEAQ. This CDR3 region has 12 residues. Trimming shortened V by 5 bases and J by 9 bases, and 14 bases separated the two germline ends. CDR3 nucleotides: TGTGCCAGCAGCCTAGGCTCGGGGTGGCAGTACTTC. This translates into CASSLGSGWQYF.

This clonotype occurred a few times. The chain recombines TRBV7-9 with TRBJ1-2; D is perhaps TRBD1 (5 bases). With 5 bases removed from V and 4 bases from J, the gap between germline ends came to 8 bases. CDR3 size: 12 residues. Germline values: CDR1 SEHNR, CDR2 FQNEAQ (reference sequence). CDR3 region: CASSPGPYGYTF. The CDR3 nucleotides read TGTGCCAGCAGCCCAGGGCCCTATGGCTACACCTTC.

The chain employs TRBV11-2 and TRBJ1-2, with 8 positions matching TRBD1. Germline V gene sequence: CDR1 SGHAT, CDR2 FQNNGV. The CDR3 is 13 residues long. The J segment lost 10 bases and the V segment lost 4 bases, leaving 8 bases of the junction unmatched. The CDR3 protein is CASSYDRGLDYTF. Written as DNA, the CDR3 is TGTGCCAGCAGCTACGACAGGGGCTTGGACTACACCTTC.